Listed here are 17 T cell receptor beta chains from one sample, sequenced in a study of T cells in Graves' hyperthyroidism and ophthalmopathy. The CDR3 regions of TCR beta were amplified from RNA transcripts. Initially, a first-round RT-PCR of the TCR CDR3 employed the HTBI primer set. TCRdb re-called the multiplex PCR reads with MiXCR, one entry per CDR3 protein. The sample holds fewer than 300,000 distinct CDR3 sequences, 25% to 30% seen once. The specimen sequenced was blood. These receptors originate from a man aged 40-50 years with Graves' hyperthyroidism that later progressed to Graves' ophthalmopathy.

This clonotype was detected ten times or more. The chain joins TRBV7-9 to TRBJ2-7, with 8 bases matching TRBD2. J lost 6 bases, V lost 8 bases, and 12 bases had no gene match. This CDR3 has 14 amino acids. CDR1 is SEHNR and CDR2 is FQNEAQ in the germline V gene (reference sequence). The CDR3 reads CASLNREGRGEQYF. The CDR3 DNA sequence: TGTGCCAGCCTCAACCGGGAGGGCCGAGGCGAGCAGTACTTC.

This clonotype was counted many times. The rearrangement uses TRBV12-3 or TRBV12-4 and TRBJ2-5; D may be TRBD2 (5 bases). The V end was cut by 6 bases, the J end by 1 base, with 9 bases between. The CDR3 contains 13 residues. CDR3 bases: TGTGCCAGCAGGGACCTAGCCCAAGAGACCCAGTACTTC. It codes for CASRDLAQETQYF.

DNA for the CDR3: TGTGCCAGCAATGCGGGAGTGACCGGGGAGCTGTTTTTT. It encodes CASNAGVTGELFF. The V and J genes are TRBV3-1 and TRBJ2-2; 7 bases align to TRBD2. The CDR3 consists of 13 residues. V lost 7 bases to trimming and J lost 5 bases; unmatched junction nucleotides: 4. Germline V gives CDR1 LGHDT, CDR2 YNNKEL (reference sequence).

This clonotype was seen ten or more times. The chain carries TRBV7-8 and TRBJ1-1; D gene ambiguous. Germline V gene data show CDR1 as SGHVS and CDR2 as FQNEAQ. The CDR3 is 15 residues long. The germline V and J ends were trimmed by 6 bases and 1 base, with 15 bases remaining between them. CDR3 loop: CASSFSGVRNTEAFF. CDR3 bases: TGTGCCAGCAGTTTCTCCGGGGTTAGGAACACTGAAGCTTTCTTT.

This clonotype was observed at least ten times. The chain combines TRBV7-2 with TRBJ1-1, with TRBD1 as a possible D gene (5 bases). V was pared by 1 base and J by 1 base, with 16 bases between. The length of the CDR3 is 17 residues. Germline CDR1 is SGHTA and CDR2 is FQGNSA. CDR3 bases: TGTGCCAGCAGCTTAGGACAGAGAAGACACACGAACACTGAAGCTTTCTTT. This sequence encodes CASSLGQRRHTNTEAFF.

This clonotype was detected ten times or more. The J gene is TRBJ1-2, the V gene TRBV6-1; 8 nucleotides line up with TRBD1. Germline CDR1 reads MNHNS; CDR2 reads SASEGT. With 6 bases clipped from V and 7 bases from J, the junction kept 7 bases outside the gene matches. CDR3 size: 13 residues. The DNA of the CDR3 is TGTGCCAGCAGCCAGGCAGGGGGCCTTGGCTACACCTTC. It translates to CASSQAGGLGYTF.

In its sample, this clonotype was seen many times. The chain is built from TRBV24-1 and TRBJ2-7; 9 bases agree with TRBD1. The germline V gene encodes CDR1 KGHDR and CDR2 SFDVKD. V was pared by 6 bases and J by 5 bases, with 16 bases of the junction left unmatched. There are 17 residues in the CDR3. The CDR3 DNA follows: TGTGCCACCAGTCGAGGGACAGGGCATGGATCCCCCGACGAGCAGTACTTC. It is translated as CATSRGTGHGSPDEQYF.

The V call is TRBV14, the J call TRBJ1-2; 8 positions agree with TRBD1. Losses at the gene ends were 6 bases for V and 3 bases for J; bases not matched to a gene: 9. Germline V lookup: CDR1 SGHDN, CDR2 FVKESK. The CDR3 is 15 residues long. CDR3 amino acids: CASSHEGQGYYGYTF. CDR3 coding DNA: TGTGCCAGCAGTCACGAAGGACAGGGCTACTATGGCTACACCTTC.

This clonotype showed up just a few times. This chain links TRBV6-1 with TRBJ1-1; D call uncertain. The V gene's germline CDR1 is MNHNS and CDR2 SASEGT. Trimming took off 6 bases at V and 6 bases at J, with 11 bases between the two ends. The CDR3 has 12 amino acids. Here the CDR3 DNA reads TGTGCCAGCAGGACCCCGGGGTCTGAAGCTTTCTTT. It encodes CASRTPGSEAFF.

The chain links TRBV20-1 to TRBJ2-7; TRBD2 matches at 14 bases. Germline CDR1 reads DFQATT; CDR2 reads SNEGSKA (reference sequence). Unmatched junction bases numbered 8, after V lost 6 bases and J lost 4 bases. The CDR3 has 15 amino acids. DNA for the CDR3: TGCAGTGCCACGCCGGGGACTAGCGGGAGATACGAGCAGTACTTC. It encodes CSATPGTSGRYEQYF.

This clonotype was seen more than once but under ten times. Here the CDR3 reads CASGGGGGVAYEQYF. CDR3 sequence (DNA): TGTGCCAGCGGAGGGGGGGGAGGGGTTGCCTACGAGCAGTACTTC. This chain uses TRBV6-1 with TRBJ2-7; the D gene is possibly TRBD2 (7 bases). V lost 8 bases to trimming and J lost 2 bases, with 19 bases between them. The CDR3 has 15 amino acids. Germline V gene data show CDR1 as MNHNS and CDR2 as SASEGT.

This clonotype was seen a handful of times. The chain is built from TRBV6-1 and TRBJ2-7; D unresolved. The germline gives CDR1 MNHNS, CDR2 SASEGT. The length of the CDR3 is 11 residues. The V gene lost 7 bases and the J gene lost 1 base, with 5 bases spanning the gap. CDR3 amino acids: CASKTSYEQYF. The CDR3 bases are TGTGCCAGCAAAACTTCCTACGAGCAGTACTTC.

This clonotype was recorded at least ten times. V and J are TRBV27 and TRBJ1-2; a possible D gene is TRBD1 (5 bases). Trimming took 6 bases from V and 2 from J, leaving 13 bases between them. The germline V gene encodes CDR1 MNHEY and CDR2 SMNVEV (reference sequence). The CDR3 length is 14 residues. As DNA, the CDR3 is TGTGCCAGCAGATCCCCCGGGGGGAACTATGGCTACACCTTC. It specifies CASRSPGGNYGYTF.

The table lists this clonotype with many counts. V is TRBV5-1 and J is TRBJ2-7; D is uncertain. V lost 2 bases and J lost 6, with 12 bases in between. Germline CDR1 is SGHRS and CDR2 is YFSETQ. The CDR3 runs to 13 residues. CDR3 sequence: CASSFGMSVEQYF. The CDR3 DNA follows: TGCGCCAGCAGCTTCGGAATGTCCGTCGAGCAGTACTTC.

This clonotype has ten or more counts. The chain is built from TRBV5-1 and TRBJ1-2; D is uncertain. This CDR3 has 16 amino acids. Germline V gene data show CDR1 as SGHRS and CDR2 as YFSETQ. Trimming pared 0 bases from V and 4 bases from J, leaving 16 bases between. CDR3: CASSLEWAGEAYGYTF. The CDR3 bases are TGCGCCAGCAGCTTGGAATGGGCAGGAGAAGCCTATGGCTACACCTTC.

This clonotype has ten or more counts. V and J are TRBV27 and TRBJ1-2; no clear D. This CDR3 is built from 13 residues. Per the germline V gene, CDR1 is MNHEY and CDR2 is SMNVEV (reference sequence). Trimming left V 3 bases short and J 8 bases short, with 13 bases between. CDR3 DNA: TGTGCCAGCAGTTTTCAGGATAGCGGGGGCTACACCTTC. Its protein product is CASSFQDSGGYTF.

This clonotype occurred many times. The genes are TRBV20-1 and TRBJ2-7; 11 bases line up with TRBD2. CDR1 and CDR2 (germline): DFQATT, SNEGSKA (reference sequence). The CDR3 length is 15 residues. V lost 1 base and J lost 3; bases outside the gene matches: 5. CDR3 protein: CSARGLAGGIYEQYF. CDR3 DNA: TGCAGTGCTAGAGGGCTAGCGGGAGGCATCTACGAGCAGTACTTC.